The 17 T cell receptor beta chains below all came from one sample that was sequenced in a study of T-cell memory formation after mild COVID-19 listed by TCRdb under 2021. Library prep was done by 5' RACE. The sequencing machine was an Illumina NovaSeq 6000. The public reads were run again by TCRdb, first through fastp at Q25 and then through MiXCR, and only productive beta chains were kept. Rows are combined by CDR3 protein, so each entry shows the most common genes and DNA. Counted in this sample were 450,000 or so distinct CDR3 sequences; around a quarter of them appeared once. The ten largest clones add up to around 13% of the sample. Sequenced input: PBMCs or a T cell subset sorted from them (not recorded which). The receptors were sampled from an adult woman who had mild COVID-19 (a few samples of this study predate the infection). The sample titles of this study are shuffled in the database, so cell type and time point are left out; the donor was told from shared clones.

V and J are TRBV10-3 and TRBJ1-1, with a weak D call TRBD1 (5 bases). With 0 bases removed from V and 1 base from J, the gap between germline ends came to 9 bases. From germline, CDR1 is ENHRY and CDR2 SYGVKD. The CDR3 extends over 15 amino acids. DNA for the CDR3: TGTGCCATCAGTGAGTCAAGGGGATGGAACACTGAAGCTTTCTTT. Amino acids: CAISESRGWNTEAFF.

V usage is TRBV6-4 and J usage is TRBJ2-6, with D unclear. Germline V gene sequence: CDR1 MRHNA, CDR2 SNTAGT. The V end lost 2 bases, the J end lost 4 bases, and 9 bases lay between the germline ends. The CDR3 has 15 amino acids. CDR3 amino acids: CASSDDPSGANVLTF. The CDR3 DNA sequence: TGTGCCAGCAGTGACGACCCCTCCGGGGCCAACGTCCTGACTTTC.

The chain carries TRBV24-1 and TRBJ2-7; D gene uncertain. This CDR3 spans 12 amino acids. Germline assignment: CDR1 KGHDR and CDR2 SFDVKD. The germline V and J ends were trimmed by 4 bases and 3 bases, with 6 bases remaining between them. The CDR3 region is CATSDYNYEQYF. The CDR3 nucleotides read TGTGCCACCAGTGACTATAACTACGAGCAGTACTTC.

This clonotype was recorded many times. V gene TRBV7-2 combines with J gene TRBJ2-7; 7 bases match TRBD2. V shed 3 bases, J shed 5 bases, and the junction held 4 bases outside the gene matches. CDR1 and CDR2 from the germline V gene are SGHTA and FQGNSA. This CDR3 has 13 amino acids. The CDR3: CASSFRGSHEQYF. The CDR3 nucleotides are TGTGCCAGCAGCTTTCGCGGGAGCCACGAGCAGTACTTC.

The V gene is TRBV19, the J gene TRBJ1-2; the match to TRBD1 covers 9 bases. The CDR3 is made up of 14 amino acids. Germline assignment: CDR1 LNHDA and CDR2 SQIVND (reference sequence). Trimming took 3 bases from V and 10 from J; bases not matched to a gene: 9. The CDR3 DNA follows: TGTGCCAGTAGTATCGTGGACAGGGGTAGTGACTACACCTTC. It yields the protein CASSIVDRGSDYTF. Full variable domain (missing parts from reference TRBV19 and TRBJ1-2): DGGITQSPKYLFRKEGQNVTLSCEQNLNHDAMYWYRQDPGQGLRLIYYSQIVNDFQKGDIAEGYSVSREKKESFPLTVTSAQKNPTAFYLCASSIVDRGSDYTFGSGTRLTVV.

This clonotype was observed a few times. The rearrangement joins TRBV12-3 or TRBV12-4 to TRBJ2-3, with a possible D match to TRBD1 (6 bases). There are 14 residues in the CDR3. With 3 bases removed from V and 6 bases from J, the gap between germline ends came to 13 bases. This chain's CDR3 is CASSLRTAGDTQYF. The CDR3, as DNA: TGTGCCAGCAGTTTGAGGACAGCCGGGGATACGCAGTATTTT.

This clonotype was seen only a few times. The chain couples TRBV24-1 to TRBJ2-3; D unclear. V shed 9 bases and J shed 0 bases, with 9 bases lying between them. The V gene's germline CDR1 is KGHDR and CDR2 SFDVKD. The CDR3 sequence is 13 residues long. Here the CDR3 DNA reads TGTGCCACCGGGTCCCATAGCACAGATACGCAGTATTTT. Translating it yields CATGSHSTDTQYF.

The chain employs TRBV7-6 and TRBJ1-1, with a weak D call TRBD1 (5 bases). This CDR3 region has 15 residues. Per the germline V gene, CDR1 is SGHVS and CDR2 is FNYEAQ. Trimming took 5 bases from V and 2 from J, leaving 15 bases between them. The CDR3, as DNA: TGTGCCAGCAGCAGGGGCCTTACACAAAACACTGAAGCTTTCTTT. This translates into CASSRGLTQNTEAFF.

The chain recombines TRBV3-1 with TRBJ2-7; TRBD1 is a possible D gene (6 bases). Germline-derived CDR1 and CDR2 are LGHDT and YNNKEL (reference sequence). V lost 3 bases to trimming and J lost 3 bases, with 12 bases between them. CDR3 length equals 14 residues. Here the CDR3 reads CASSHGTPIYEQYF. In nucleotides, the CDR3 is TGTGCCAGCAGCCACGGGACACCCATCTACGAGCAGTACTTC.

The chain joins TRBV7-2 to TRBJ1-1, with no clear D. The V end lost 5 bases, the J end lost 11 bases, and 15 bases lay between the germline ends. The germline V gene encodes CDR1 SGHTA and CDR2 FQGNSA. The CDR3 extends over 12 amino acids. The CDR3 DNA sequence: TGTGCCAGCAGCCGCGACACCAAGGCGGCTTTCTTT. It yields the protein CASSRDTKAAFF.

There are a few counts of this clonotype. This chain joins TRBV6-2 or TRBV6-3 and TRBJ2-7; D uncertain. The CDR3 length is 11 residues. The V end was cut by 5 bases, the J end by 3 bases, with 5 bases between. The V gene's germline CDR1 is MNHEY and CDR2 SVGEGT. This chain's CDR3 is CASSHYYEQYF. The CDR3 coding sequence is TGTGCCAGCAGTCACTACTACGAGCAGTACTTC.

This clonotype was counted between two and nine times. The chain carries TRBV9 and TRBJ2-7; D is possibly TRBD1 (6 bases). CDR3 length: 14 residues. The germline CDR1 and CDR2 sequences are SGDLS and YYNGEE. V lost 3 bases and J 4 bases, leaving 14 bases between the germline ends. CDR3 in amino acids: CASSEGQRVYEQYF. CDR3 nucleotide sequence: TGTGCCAGCAGCGAAGGACAGAGAGTTTACGAGCAGTACTTC.

This clonotype was seen at least ten times. The V and J genes are TRBV12-3 or TRBV12-4 and TRBJ2-5; a weak D match, TRBD2 (7 bases). Trimming shortened V by 3 bases and J by 3 bases, and 11 bases separated the two germline ends. The CDR3 runs 14 residues. Here the CDR3 DNA reads TGTGCCAGCAGTTTGTCGGGGGGCAAAGAGACCCAGTACTTC. This translates into CASSLSGGKETQYF.

The V gene is TRBV24-1, the J gene TRBJ2-1; D uncertain. CDR1 is KGHDR and CDR2 is SFDVKD in the germline V gene. CDR3 size: 15 residues. Trimming pared 3 bases from V and 6 bases from J, leaving 14 bases between. CDR3 protein: CATSDPRDWSNEQFF. The CDR3 nucleotides read TGTGCCACCAGTGATCCCAGAGACTGGAGCAATGAGCAGTTCTTC.

V and J are TRBV30 and TRBJ1-5; tentative D call: TRBD1 (5 bases). V gave up 3 bases and J gave up 0 bases, with 6 bases separating them. This CDR3 is built from 13 residues. Germline values: CDR1 GTSNPN, CDR2 SVGIG (reference sequence). CDR3 sequence (DNA): TGTGCCTGGAGGGACAATAGCAATCAGCCCCAGCATTTT. Protein: CAWRDNSNQPQHF.

The chain links TRBV4-3 to TRBJ2-1; no definite D call. Deletions cut 4 bases from V and 2 bases from J, with 12 bases between. The CDR3 covers 15 residues. The germline V gene has CDR1 LGHNA and CDR2 YSLEER. The chain's CDR3 is CASSPQNGPYNEQFF. CDR3 DNA sequence: TGCGCCAGCAGCCCACAGAATGGGCCCTACAATGAGCAGTTCTTC.

This rearrangement joins TRBV7-9 to TRBJ1-3; D is possibly TRBD1 (5 bases). Trimming removed 2 bases from V and 0 bases from J, with 5 bases in between. The length of the CDR3 is 14 residues. Germline lookup yields CDR1 SEHNR and CDR2 FQNEAQ (reference sequence). CDR3 sequence: CASSLRGSGNTIYF. Written as DNA, the CDR3 is TGTGCCAGCAGCTTAAGGGGCTCTGGAAACACCATATATTTT.